This TCR beta chain was sequenced during a study of TIL therapy for anti-PD-1-resistant metastatic lung cancer. Study at large: Patients then received nivolumab; progressors got lymphodepletion, TIL and IL-2. Tumors carried a median roughly 1.5 non-synonymous mutations per megabase.

As to this clone: The antigen remains undetermined.

This CDR3 is 16 amino acids long. V lost 0 bases to trimming and J lost 3 bases; unmatched junction nucleotides: 6. The germline CDR1 and CDR2 sequences are SGDLS and YYNGEE. This was the immunoSEQ v3 assay. Assay used: immunoSEQ multiplex PCR; TCRdb lists only in-frame clones, some missing. Here the sample spans about 59,000 clones, over 75% being singletons. Time point indicated: pre-treatment sample, taken before nivolumab and TIL therapy. Whole-study findings and limits: Treatment-naive, never-smoker and oncogene-addicted patients were overrepresented in this highly selected cohort. TIL clonotype persistence in blood showed no apparent association with response.

The rearrangement links TRBV9 to TRBJ2-3; 8 bases align to TRBD2. The clonotype was recovered from a person aged 30 to 80 with non-small cell lung cancer. Material: blood, obtained at baseline. The CDR3 here is CASSVGTSRETDTQYF. The CDR3 coding sequence is TGTGCCAGCAGCGTAGGGACTAGCAGGGAGACAGATACGCAGTATTTT.